The clone carrying this T cell receptor beta chain was recorded once. What it binds is not known. Naive CD8 cells, CD45RO-negative and positively selected for CCR7, excluded terminally differentiated effector memory CD45RA+ cells. This specimen belongs to a study of shared clonotypes between healthy human individuals. Study background: Aged between 18 and 49, the donors were a couple of women and three men.

Genomic DNA of each subset was evenly split across several immunoSEQ plates. In the study's own analysis: Junction-only sequences without quality scores came from ImmunoSEQ, so filtering differed. TCRdb's copy holds only in-frame clones and misses some; the assay was immunoSEQ multiplex PCR. The D gene and trimming were derived from the DNA, and the V and J assignments and clone size from that table. The sample yields around 1,900,000 clones, about 93% seen once. Study-level points and caveats: Four donors had roughly 5% of their naive CD4 clonotypes in common.

Sequences were obtained from naive CD8+ T cells from PBMCs. This receptor was taken from a man younger than 35 in good health. Some clones in this sample may be carry-over from other donors' samples.

CDR3 in amino acids: CASSIRQGWLSGANVLTF. The CDR3 coding sequence is TGTGCCAGCAGTATAAGACAGGGGTGGTTGTCTGGGGCCAACGTCCTGACTTTC. The V call is TRBV27, the J call TRBJ2-6; 8 bases are a match to TRBD1. This CDR3 is 18 amino acids long. The ends lost 5 bases at V and 1 base at J; junction bases unmatched: 10. CDR1 and CDR2 (germline): MNHEY, SMNVEV (reference sequence).